The 17 T cell receptor beta chains below all came from one sample that was sequenced in a study of T-cell reconstitution after alpha-beta-depleted transplantation in children. Unique molecular identifiers tagged the TCRbeta library. TCRdb called the PCR reads again in MiXCR, with one record for every CDR3 protein. The data show about a million distinct CDR3 sequences, about 31% seen once. This material consisted of PBMCs, mostly from graft donor cells, taken 360 days after TCRalphabeta/CD19-depleted stem cell transplant. These receptors all stem from a boy less than two years old who had a stem cell transplant for SCID, so the T cells may come from the graft donor.

The chain uses TRBV20-1 and TRBJ1-3; 7 bases match TRBD1. Germline CDR1 and CDR2: DFQATT and SNEGSKA (reference sequence). The CDR3 sequence is 14 residues long. V shed 6 bases and J 4 bases; nucleotides not matched to a gene: 9. CDR3: CSASRQGGGNTIYF. The CDR3 DNA follows: TGCAGTGCCAGTAGACAGGGCGGAGGAAACACCATATATTTT.

This clonotype was counted a few times. V is TRBV11-2 and J is TRBJ2-4; a weak D match, TRBD2 (5 bases). The V gene's germline CDR1 is SGHAT and CDR2 FQNNGV. With 6 bases removed from V and 5 bases from J, the gap between germline ends came to 8 bases. CDR3 length equals 12 residues. CDR3 sequence reads: CASSHSENIQYF. CDR3 bases: TGTGCCAGCAGTCATAGCGAAAACATTCAGTACTTC.

The V and J genes are TRBV20-1 and TRBJ2-3; D perhaps matches TRBD1 (7 bases). This CDR3 is built from 15 residues. Germline V CDR1 and CDR2: DFQATT, SNEGSKA (reference sequence). V lost 5 bases and J 0 bases, leaving 15 bases between the germline ends. The CDR3 bases are TGCAGTGCTGGAGGGACAGCTTACAGCACAGATACGCAGTATTTT. Its protein product is CSAGGTAYSTDTQYF.

The chain uses TRBV5-1 and TRBJ1-5, with 7 bases fitting TRBD1. CDR1 and CDR2 (germline): SGHRS, YFSETQ. This CDR3 has 14 amino acids. With 1 base clipped from V and 5 bases from J, the junction kept 3 bases outside the gene matches. CDR3 loop: CASSLRGGHQPQHF. The CDR3 coding sequence is TGCGCCAGCAGCTTGAGAGGGGGCCATCAGCCCCAGCATTTT.

The CDR3 DNA reads TGTGCCAGCAGTCCAGGGACAGGGGACTTCTACGAGCAGTACTTC. It encodes CASSPGTGDFYEQYF. The chain is built from TRBV28 and TRBJ2-7; TRBD1 matches at 10 bases. CDR1 and CDR2 (germline): MDHEN, SYDVKM. The CDR3 loop spans 15 amino acids. Losses at the gene ends were 5 bases for V and 3 bases for J; bases not matched to a gene: 7.

V gene TRBV12-3 or TRBV12-4 combines with J gene TRBJ2-2, with 7 positions matching TRBD2. The CDR3 sequence is 15 residues long. Trimming took 8 bases from V and 1 from J; bases not matched to a gene: 7. CDR3: CASSIAGVNTGELFF. The CDR3 DNA reads TGTGCCAGCTCAATAGCGGGTGTGAACACCGGGGAGCTGTTTTTT.

This clonotype appeared many times. The gene calls are TRBV12-3 or TRBV12-4 and TRBJ2-2, with D perhaps matching TRBD2 (6 bases). There are 13 residues in the CDR3. V was shortened by 6 bases and J by 4 bases, with 9 bases between the two germline ends. CDR3 bases: TGTGCCAGCAGCCCCGGGGGCACCGGGGAGCTGTTTTTT. Translated, it gives CASSPGGTGELFF.

The chain combines TRBV12-5 with TRBJ2-7; 8 bases match TRBD1. The CDR3 length is 16 residues. V lost 6 bases to trimming and J lost 2 bases; unmatched junction nucleotides: 12. Germline assignment: CDR1 LGHNT and CDR2 FRNRAP. The CDR3 DNA follows: TGTGCTAGTGGGGGTACCGCGACAGGGGTCCCCTACGAGCAGTACTTC. It codes for CASGGTATGVPYEQYF.

The J gene is TRBJ2-3, the V gene TRBV5-5, with 12 bases identical to TRBD2. Germline lookup yields CDR1 SGHKS and CDR2 YYEKEE (reference sequence). The CDR3 has 17 residues. Germline trimming cut 0 bases from V and 2 bases from J; bases unmatched to any gene: 4. DNA for the CDR3: TGTGCCAGCAGCTTGGAACTAGCGGGGGGAGTCACAGATACGCAGTATTTT. Its protein product is CASSLELAGGVTDTQYF.

This clonotype was seen a handful of times. V is TRBV20-1 and J is TRBJ1-5; 9 bases fit TRBD1. V trimming: 3 bases; J trimming: 3 bases; junction bases outside the gene matches: 6. CDR3 length: 15 amino acids. CDR1 and CDR2 (germline): DFQATT, SNEGSKA (reference sequence). The CDR3 protein is CSAREGQGPNQPQHF. CDR3 in DNA: TGCAGTGCTAGGGAGGGACAGGGACCCAATCAGCCCCAGCATTTT.

This clonotype was observed a few times. The V and J genes are TRBV7-8 and TRBJ1-1, with unresolved D. This CDR3 has 13 amino acids. CDR1 is SGHVS and CDR2 is FQNEAQ in the germline V gene. V lost 4 bases and J 3 bases, leaving 9 bases between the germline ends. The CDR3 region has the DNA TGTGCCAGCAGCTCTCAGGCGGACACTGAAGCTTTCTTT. This translates into CASSSQADTEAFF.

V usage is TRBV3-1 and J usage is TRBJ1-2; D not certain. The CDR3 totals 14 residues. The germline V and J ends were trimmed by 0 bases and 3 bases, with 8 bases remaining between them. Germline loops: CDR1 LGHDT, CDR2 YNNKEL (reference sequence). CDR3: CASSQDVEDYGYTF. The CDR3 DNA sequence: TGTGCCAGCAGCCAAGATGTAGAGGACTATGGCTACACCTTC.

This clonotype occurred many times. The chain has TRBV4-2 and TRBJ1-5, with TRBD1 matching 10 bases. This CDR3 is 15 amino acids long. V gave up 1 base and J gave up 6 bases; unmatched junction bases: 3. Germline values: CDR1 LGHNA, CDR2 YNFKEQ. The chain's CDR3 is CASSQGDRGSQPQHF. CDR3 DNA sequence: TGTGCCAGCAGCCAAGGGGACAGGGGTAGTCAGCCCCAGCATTTT.

The chain uses TRBV6-2 or TRBV6-3 and TRBJ1-5; 10 bases agree with TRBD1. The germline gives CDR1 MNHEY, CDR2 SVGEGT. The CDR3 consists of 15 residues. After removal of 6 bases from V and 2 bases from J, the junction contained 4 bases not matched to a gene. The CDR3 sequence is CASRGQGYGNQPQHF. The CDR3 nucleotides are TGTGCCAGCAGGGGACAGGGGTATGGCAATCAGCCCCAGCATTTT.

The genes are TRBV12-3 or TRBV12-4 and TRBJ2-5, with D hard to call. The V and J ends lost 6 bases and 2 bases respectively, with 16 bases between them. CDR3 length equals 15 residues. As DNA, the CDR3 is TGTGCCAGCAGCCATATCAGAGTCCTGCAAGAGACCCAGTACTTC. This encodes CASSHIRVLQETQYF.

The V call is TRBV7-6, the J call TRBJ2-7; D perhaps matches TRBD1 (6 bases). Germline V gene sequence: CDR1 SGHVS, CDR2 FNYEAQ. V lost 3 bases and J lost 5, with 17 bases in between. CDR3 size: 15 residues. DNA for the CDR3: TGTGCCAGCAGCTTTCTGACAGGTCGACAGCACGAGCAGTACTTC. Translation gives CASSFLTGRQHEQYF.

This clonotype was seen a few times. The V call is TRBV4-1, the J call TRBJ2-2; D possibly matches TRBD1 or TRBD2 (5 bases each). The germline V gene has CDR1 MGHRA and CDR2 YSYEKL. Trimming shortened V by 4 bases and J by 0 bases, and 27 bases separated the two germline ends. This CDR3 comprises 21 residues. The CDR3 DNA reads as TGCGCCAGCAGCCCCCGGTGGGGGACGGTAACCTGGATCGCGAACACCGGGGAGCTGTTTTTT. Residues: CASSPRWGTVTWIANTGELFF.